Listed below are T cell receptor beta chains from one sample, sequenced in a study of patients and donors after allogeneic stem cell transplantation. A single record per CDR3 protein comes from TCRdb applying MiXCR to the RT-PCR reads. The repertoire consists of about 40,000 distinct CDR3 sequences, with about 30% occurring once and the leading ten covering around 72%. The sequenced material came from blood, either unsorted or a sorted T cell fraction (not recorded which). The receptor set was obtained from a human donor who was either an allogeneic HSCT recipient or a stem cell or donor lymphocyte infusion donor (not recorded which). It is not recorded whose cells these are; they may come from a transplant donor. Both conserved end residues are part of each CDR3. Size values are once, few and many counts, or a class for expanded clones, and some rows have none.

cdr3_aa v_call clone_size
CASSISTLQPNLGYTF TRBV19 NA
CSVYDRVIIYGYTF TRBV29-1 many
CASSLADGGRHNEQFF TRBV5-1 NA
CASSPYRGEIPQYF TRBV12-3/TRBV12-4 few
CASSFDGTGRSTEAFF TRBV7-9 once
CASSVGIGALSYEQYF TRBV9 NA
CSVLGTDSYEQYF TRBV29-1 few
CASSQDLRVRGYTF TRBV4-3 NA
CASSRTGQGGQPQHF TRBV4-2 NA
CASSEGAHLWHF TRBV6-5 many
CASSYSVSYEQYF TRBV6-2/TRBV6-3 few
CASSLGQGRNEQFF TRBV11-1 NA
CASSTARRPQHF TRBV21-1 few
CASSLVAGRNGYTF TRBV7-2 few
CASSYRGARNTGELFF TRBV6-6 once
CASSFLDYEQYF TRBV28 NA
CASRQQVLNSPLHF TRBV6-5 few
CASSPTSGRAEFF TRBV5-1 few
CASSLTGWDIQYF TRBV7-3 NA
CSARERLASSTEAFF TRBV20-1 NA
CASSLSLRDYTF TRBV14 NA
CASSYPIAATYNEQFF TRBV6-5 NA
CSAIQGVNTEAFF TRBV20-1 many
CASSLTQGLVPNTGELFF TRBV7-3 NA
CASSRRTGNQPQHF TRBV6-5 many
CASSFAPMPDQPQHF TRBV27 NA
CASSRTRGDTQYF TRBV6-5 NA
CASSQDWIRGQDEQFF TRBV4-2 few
CSARDREYEQYF TRBV20-1 NA
CASRGRKPYNSPLHF TRBV12-3/TRBV12-4 few
CASSLAYEQYF TRBV25-1 NA
CSVGGGNYGYTF TRBV29-1 NA